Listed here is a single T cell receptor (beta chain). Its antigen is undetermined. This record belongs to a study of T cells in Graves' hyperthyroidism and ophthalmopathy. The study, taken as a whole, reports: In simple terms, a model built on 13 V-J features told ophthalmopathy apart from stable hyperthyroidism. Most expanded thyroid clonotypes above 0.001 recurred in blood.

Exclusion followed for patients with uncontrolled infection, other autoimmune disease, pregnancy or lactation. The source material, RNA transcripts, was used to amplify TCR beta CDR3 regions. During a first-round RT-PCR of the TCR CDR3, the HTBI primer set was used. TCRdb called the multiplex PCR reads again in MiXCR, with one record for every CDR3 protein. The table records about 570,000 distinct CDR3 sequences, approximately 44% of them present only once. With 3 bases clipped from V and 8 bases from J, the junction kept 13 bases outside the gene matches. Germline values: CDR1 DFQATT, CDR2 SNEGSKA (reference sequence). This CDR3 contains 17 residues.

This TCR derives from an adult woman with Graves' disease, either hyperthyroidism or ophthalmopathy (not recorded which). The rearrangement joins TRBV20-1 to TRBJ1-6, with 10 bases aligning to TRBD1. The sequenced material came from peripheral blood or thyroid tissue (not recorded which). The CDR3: CSASPTPGTGVDSPLHF. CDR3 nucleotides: TGCAGTGCTAGCCCGACCCCCGGGACAGGGGTTGATTCACCCCTCCACTTT.